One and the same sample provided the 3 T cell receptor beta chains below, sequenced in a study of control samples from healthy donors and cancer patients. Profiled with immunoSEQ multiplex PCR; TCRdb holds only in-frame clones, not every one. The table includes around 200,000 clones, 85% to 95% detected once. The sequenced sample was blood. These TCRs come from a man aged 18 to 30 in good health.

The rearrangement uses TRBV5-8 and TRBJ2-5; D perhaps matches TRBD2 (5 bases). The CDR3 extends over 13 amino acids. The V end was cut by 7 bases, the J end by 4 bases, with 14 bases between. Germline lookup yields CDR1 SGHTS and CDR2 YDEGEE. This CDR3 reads CASPPRERETQYF. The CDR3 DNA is TGTGCCAGCCCCCCTAGGGAGCGAGAGACCCAGTACTTC. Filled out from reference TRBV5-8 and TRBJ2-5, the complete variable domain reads EAGVTQSPTHLIKTRGQQATLRCSPISGHTSVYWYQQALGLGLQFLLWYDEGEERNRGNFPPRFSGRQFPNYSSELNVNALELEDSALYLCASPPRERETQYFGPGTRLLVL.

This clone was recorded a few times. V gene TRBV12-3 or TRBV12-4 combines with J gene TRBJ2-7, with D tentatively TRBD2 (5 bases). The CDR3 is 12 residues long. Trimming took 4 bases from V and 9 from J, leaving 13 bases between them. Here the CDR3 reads CASSYGPEAQYF. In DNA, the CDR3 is TGTGCCAGCAGTTATGGCCCGGAGGCGCAGTACTTC.

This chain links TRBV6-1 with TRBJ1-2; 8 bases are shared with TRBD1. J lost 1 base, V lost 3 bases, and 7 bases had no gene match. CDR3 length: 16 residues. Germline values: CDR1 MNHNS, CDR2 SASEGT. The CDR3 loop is CASSELTGGFNYGYTF. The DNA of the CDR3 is TGTGCCAGCAGTGAGCTTACAGGGGGGTTTAACTATGGCTACACCTTC.